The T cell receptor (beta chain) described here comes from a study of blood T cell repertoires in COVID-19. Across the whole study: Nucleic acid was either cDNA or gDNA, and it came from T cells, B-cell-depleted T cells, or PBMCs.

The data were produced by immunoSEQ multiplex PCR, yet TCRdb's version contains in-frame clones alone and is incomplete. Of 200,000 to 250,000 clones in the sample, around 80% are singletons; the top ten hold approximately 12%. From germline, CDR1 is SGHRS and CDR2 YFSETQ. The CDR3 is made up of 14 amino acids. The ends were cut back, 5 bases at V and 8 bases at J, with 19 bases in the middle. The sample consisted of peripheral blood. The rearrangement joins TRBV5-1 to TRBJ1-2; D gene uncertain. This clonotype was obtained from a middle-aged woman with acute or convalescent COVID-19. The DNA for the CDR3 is TGCGCCAGCAGGCAAACCGAGGGAAAGGGAGGCTACACCTTC. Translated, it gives CASRQTEGKGGYTF.